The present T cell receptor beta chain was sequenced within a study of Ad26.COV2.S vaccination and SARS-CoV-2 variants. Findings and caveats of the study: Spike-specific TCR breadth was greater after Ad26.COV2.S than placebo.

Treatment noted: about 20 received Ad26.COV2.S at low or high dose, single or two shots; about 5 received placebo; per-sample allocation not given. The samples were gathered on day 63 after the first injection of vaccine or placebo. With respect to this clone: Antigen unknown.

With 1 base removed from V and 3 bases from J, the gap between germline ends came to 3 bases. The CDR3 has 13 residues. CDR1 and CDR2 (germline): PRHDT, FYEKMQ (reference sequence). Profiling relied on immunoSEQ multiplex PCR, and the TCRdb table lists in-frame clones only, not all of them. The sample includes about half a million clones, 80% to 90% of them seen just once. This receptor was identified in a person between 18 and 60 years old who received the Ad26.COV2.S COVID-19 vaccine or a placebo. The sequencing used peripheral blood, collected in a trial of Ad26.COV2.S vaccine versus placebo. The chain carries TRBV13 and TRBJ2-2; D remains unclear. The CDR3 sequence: CASSLEYTGELFF. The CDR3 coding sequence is TGTGCCAGCAGCTTAGAGTACACCGGGGAGCTGTTTTTT. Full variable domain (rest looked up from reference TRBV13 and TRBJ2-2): AAGVIQSPRHLIKEKRETATLKCYPIPRHDTVYWYQQGPGQDPQFLISFYEKMQSDKGSIPDRFSAQQFSDYHSELNMSSLELGDSALYFCASSLEYTGELFFGEGSRLTVL.